This TCR beta chain originates from a study of T cell repertoires in cytomegalovirus infection. Study-wide background: Both a matching HLA type and CMV infection were indicated by public TCR beta signatures.

The CDR3 extends over 14 amino acids. V lost 6 bases and J lost 8, with 16 bases in between. In its sample, this clonotype was seen a few times. Antigen unknown. General study points: There were carriers of CMV plus the relevant HLA, and cumulative public TCR beta family frequency identified them. What dominated the ex vivo response were HLA-C-restricted CMV-specific TCR beta clonotypes.

Each CDR3 protein gets one entry after TCRdb re-called the reads with MiXCR. The table records around 200,000 distinct CDR3 sequences, roughly a sixth of them present only once. This receptor was identified in a human donor in good health (CMV status not recorded). Some clones in this sample may be carry-over from other donors' samples. Sequencing input: CD8+ T cells from PBMCs. The rearrangement links TRBV12-3 or TRBV12-4 to TRBJ1-4; possible D gene TRBD1, 5 bases. In nucleotides, the CDR3 is TGTGCCAGCAGGACCGACAGTGCGGGGGAAAAACTGTTTTTT. Its translation: CASRTDSAGEKLFF.